The present TCR beta chain was sequenced within a study of blood T cells in healthy people across ages. Overall study findings and caveats: Greater diversity and more naive CD4+ cells were seen in long-lived donors than in aged donors. Bulk PBMC profiling left naive and antigen-experienced comparisons inconclusive.

As to this clonotype: What it binds is unknown.

Each donor had approximately 10 milliliters of peripheral blood drawn. There are 18 residues in the CDR3. J lost 5 bases, V lost 2 bases, and 14 bases had no gene match. CDR1 is LGHNA and CDR2 is YSLEER in the germline V gene. Then a second PCR, running about 6 to 12 cycles, was carried out with a sample-barcoded 5' primer and a J-beta primer mix. TCRdb redid the calling of the 5' RACE reads with MiXCR, one entry per CDR3 protein. Among approximately 360,000 distinct CDR3 sequences listed, about 55% were seen once. Sequencing was done on a sample of blood. The V call is TRBV4-3, the J call TRBJ2-5; 10 bases agree with TRBD2. This sequence originates from a man aged 60-69 years in good health. The DNA of the CDR3 is TGCGCCAGCAGCCAATCCTGGCTTCAGCGGGAGGGCCGGGAGACCCAGTACTTC. Translated, it gives CASSQSWLQREGRETQYF.